The following is a T cell receptor beta chain sequence with its context. The CDR3 length is 18 residues. CDR1 and CDR2 (germline): LNHDA, SQIVND (reference sequence). V shed 3 bases and J shed 0 bases, with 18 bases lying between them. Original methodology: Estimation of nucleated cell counts was performed using reference gene primer amplification. TCRdb keeps only in-frame clones here, not all; method: immunoSEQ multiplex PCR. V and J calls and clone size follow that table, whereas D and trimming were derived from the DNA. The table records about 200,000 clones, 86% of them present only once. This specimen belongs to a study of blood T cell repertoires in COVID-19. At the level of the study: The United States, Italy and Spain were the sources of the acute and convalescent COVID-19 samples. PBMCs, B-cell-depleted T cells, or T cells were the source of the cDNA or gDNA that made up the material.

Seattle researchers signed up patients amid active infection and tracked them longitudinally. This chain connects TRBV19 to TRBJ1-3; tentatively, D is TRBD1 (5 bases). The sequenced sample was peripheral blood. This clonotype was obtained from a woman between 50 and 59 years old with COVID-19, enrolled during active disease. CDR3 loop: CASSIGRLGRSSGNTIYF. The CDR3 nucleotides are TGTGCCAGTAGTATCGGTCGGCTGGGGCGGAGCTCTGGAAACACCATATATTTT.